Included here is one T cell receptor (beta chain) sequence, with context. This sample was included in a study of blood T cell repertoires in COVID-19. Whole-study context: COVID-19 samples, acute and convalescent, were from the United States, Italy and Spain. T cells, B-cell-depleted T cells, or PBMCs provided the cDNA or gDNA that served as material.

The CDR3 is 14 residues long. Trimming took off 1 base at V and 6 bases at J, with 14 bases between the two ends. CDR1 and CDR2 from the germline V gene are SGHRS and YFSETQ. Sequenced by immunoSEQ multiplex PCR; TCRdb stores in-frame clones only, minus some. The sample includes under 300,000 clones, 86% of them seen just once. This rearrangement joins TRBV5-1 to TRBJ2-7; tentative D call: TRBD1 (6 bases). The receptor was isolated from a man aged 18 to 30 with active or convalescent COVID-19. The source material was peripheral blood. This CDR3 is CASSLIFPGVEQYF. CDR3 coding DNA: TGCGCCAGCAGCTTGATCTTCCCAGGGGTCGAGCAGTACTTC.